This T cell receptor (beta chain) was sequenced for a study of PD-1 blockade in classical Hodgkin lymphoma. Across the whole study: Patients in the cohort were put on intravenous nivolumab, 3 mg/kg every 2 weeks.

Remarks on this clone: Its antigen is as yet unknown.

General study points: Complete responders started with a diversity level that resembled newly diagnosed patients at baseline. A reduction in baseline TCR diversity was reportedly seen in newly diagnosed patients relative to healthy donors.

The method was immunoSEQ multiplex PCR; TCRdb's version includes in-frame clones alone and lacks a portion of them. The data show 12,000 to 15,000 clones, about 86% seen once. Every patient was affected by relapse after autologous stem cell transplantation, while exposure to brentuximab vedotin was not uniform. Best responses fell into complete response, partial response or progressive disease. The sequence came from a human donor with classical Hodgkin lymphoma. Sequencing used peripheral blood mononuclear cells (PBMCs), obtained at baseline.

The CDR3 loop is CASSESPGNTIYF. DNA of the CDR3: TGTGCCAGCAGTGAAAGTCCCGGAAACACCATATATTTT. This sequence joins TRBV2 and TRBJ1-3; no clear D gene. Germline loops: CDR1 SNHLY, CDR2 FYNNEI. V shed 2 bases and J shed 4 bases, with 6 bases lying between them. The CDR3 has 13 amino acids.